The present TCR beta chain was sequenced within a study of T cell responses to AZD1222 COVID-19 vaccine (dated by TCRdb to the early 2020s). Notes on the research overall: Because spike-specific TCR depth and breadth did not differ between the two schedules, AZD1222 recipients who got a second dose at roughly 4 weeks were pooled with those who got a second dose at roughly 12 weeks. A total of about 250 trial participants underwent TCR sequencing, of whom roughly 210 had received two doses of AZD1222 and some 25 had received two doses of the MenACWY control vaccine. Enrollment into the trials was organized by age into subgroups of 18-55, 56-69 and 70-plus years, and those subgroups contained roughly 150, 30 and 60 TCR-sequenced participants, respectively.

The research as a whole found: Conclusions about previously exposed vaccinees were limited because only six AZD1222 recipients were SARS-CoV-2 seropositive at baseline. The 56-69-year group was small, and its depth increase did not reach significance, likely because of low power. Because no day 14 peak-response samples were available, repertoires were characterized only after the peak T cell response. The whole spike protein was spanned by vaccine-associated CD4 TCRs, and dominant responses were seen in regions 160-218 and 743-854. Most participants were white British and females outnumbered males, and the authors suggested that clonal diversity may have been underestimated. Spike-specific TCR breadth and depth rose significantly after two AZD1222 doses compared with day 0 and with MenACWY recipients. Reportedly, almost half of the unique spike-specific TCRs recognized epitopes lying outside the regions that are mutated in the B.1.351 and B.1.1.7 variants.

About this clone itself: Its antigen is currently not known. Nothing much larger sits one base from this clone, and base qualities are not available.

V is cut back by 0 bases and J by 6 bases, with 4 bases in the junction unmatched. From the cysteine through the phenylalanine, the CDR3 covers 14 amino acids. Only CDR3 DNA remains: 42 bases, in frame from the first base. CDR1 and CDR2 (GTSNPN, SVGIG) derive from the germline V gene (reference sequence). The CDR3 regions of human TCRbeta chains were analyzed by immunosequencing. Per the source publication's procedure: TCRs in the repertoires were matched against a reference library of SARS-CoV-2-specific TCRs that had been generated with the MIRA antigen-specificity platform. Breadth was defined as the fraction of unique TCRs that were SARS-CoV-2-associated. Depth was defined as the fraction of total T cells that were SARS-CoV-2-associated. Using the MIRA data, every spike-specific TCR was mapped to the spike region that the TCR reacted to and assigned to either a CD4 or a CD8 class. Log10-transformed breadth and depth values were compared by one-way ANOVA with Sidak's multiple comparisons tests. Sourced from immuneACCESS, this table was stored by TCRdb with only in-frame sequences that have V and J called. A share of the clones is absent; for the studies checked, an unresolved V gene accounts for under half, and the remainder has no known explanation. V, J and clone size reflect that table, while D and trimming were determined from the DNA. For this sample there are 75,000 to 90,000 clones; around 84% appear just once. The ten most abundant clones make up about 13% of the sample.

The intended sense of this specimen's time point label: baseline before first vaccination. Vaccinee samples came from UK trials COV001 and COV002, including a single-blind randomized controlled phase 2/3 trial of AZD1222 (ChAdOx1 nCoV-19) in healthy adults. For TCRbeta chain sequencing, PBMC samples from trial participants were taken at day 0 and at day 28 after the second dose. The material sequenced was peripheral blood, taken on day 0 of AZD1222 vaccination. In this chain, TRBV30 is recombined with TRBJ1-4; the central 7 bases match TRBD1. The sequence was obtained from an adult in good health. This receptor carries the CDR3 CAWSVGGADEKLFF. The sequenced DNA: TGTGCCTGGAGTGTAGGGGGCGCCGATGAAAAACTGTTTTTT. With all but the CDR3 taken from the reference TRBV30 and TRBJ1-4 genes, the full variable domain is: SQTIHQWPATLVQPVGSPLSLECTVEGTSNPNLYWYRQAAGRGLQLLFYSVGIGQISSEVPQNLSASRPQDRQFILSSKKLLLSDSGFYLCAWSVGGADEKLFFGSGTQLSVL.